These T cell receptor beta chains were read from a single sample in a study of vaccination and CD4 T cells after COVID-19. TCRdb ran MiXCR on the PCR reads and lists one entry per CDR3 protein. Here the sample spans over 15,000 distinct CDR3 sequences, about 42% being singletons. The antigens these receptors bind are not known. The material sequenced was CD4+ T cells from blood, cultured in vitro, taken before SARS-CoV-2 vaccination. The receptors originated from a human donor who had recovered from COVID-19. Both conserved end residues are part of each CDR3. A D gene is named only where the DNA matches it firmly.

. TRBJ1-1 TRBV25-1 CASTGTMNTEAFF
TRBD1 TRBJ2-7 TRBV6-5 CASSYPGQGVSYEQYF
. TRBJ1-2 TRBV5-4 CASTRGGPSGGYTF
. TRBJ1-6 TRBV7-9 CASTKIGSPLHF
TRBD1 TRBJ1-5 TRBV19 CASRGRGQVGNQPQHF
TRBD1 TRBJ1-2 TRBV20-1 CSARGQGNSYGYTF
TRBD1 TRBJ1-1 TRBV20-1 CSALRGQGATEAFF
TRBD1 TRBJ1-1 TRBV7-8 CASSLRDRGSNTEAFF
. TRBJ2-7 TRBV4-2 CASSQGNEQYF
. TRBJ1-5 TRBV5-6 CASSLVSGSGNQPQHF
TRBD1 TRBJ1-2 TRBV30 CAWGTGPLGYGYTF
. TRBJ1-1 TRBV30 CAWSDTSLNTEAFF
. TRBJ1-2 TRBV28 CASSLGGAGSYGYTF
TRBD2 TRBJ2-1 TRBV6-5 CASSYRTSGRAVEQFF
. TRBJ1-2 TRBV11-3 CASSFISGYGYTF
TRBD2 TRBJ2-1 TRBV24-1 CATSDHSGSSYNEQFF
. TRBJ1-1 TRBV27 CASSPQGPPLNTEAFF
. TRBJ2-6 TRBV6-5 CASSSLAGAGANVLTF
TRBD2 TRBJ2-2 TRBV6-5 CASSYGTSSGELFF
TRBD2 TRBJ2-1 TRBV7-3 CASSRAGGRYNEQFF
TRBD1 TRBJ1-2 TRBV6-1 CASRKGRQGVGYGYTF
. TRBJ2-7 TRBV5-1 CASSPQGGTYEQYF
. TRBJ2-6 TRBV2 CASSEFSVLSGANVLTF
TRBD1 TRBJ1-1 TRBV6-2/TRBV6-3 CASKTGDTEAFF
. TRBJ1-2 TRBV7-2 CASSLHNGYTF
TRBD2 TRBJ2-5 TRBV15 CATSSRTSGLTLQETQYF
TRBD1 TRBJ1-5 TRBV27 CASSRDRLRAQHF
. TRBJ1-6 TRBV7-8 CASSLISNSPLHF
. TRBJ1-1 TRBV20-1 CSASHGLAEAFF
. TRBJ1-2 TRBV7-2 CASSRGPIYGYTF
. TRBJ1-2 TRBV4-2 CASSQDKGLDYGYTF
. TRBJ2-2 TRBV21-1 CASSKVELRTENTGELFF
. TRBJ2-2 TRBV25-1 CASSPSRADGNTGELFF
. TRBJ2-1 TRBV2 CASKVRDTRLPTYNEQFF
. TRBJ1-5 TRBV30 CAWTITGAEGPQHF
TRBD1 TRBJ2-5 TRBV20-1 CSARDRDVGETQYF
. TRBJ1-1 TRBV30 CAWGRIRGNTEAFF
. TRBJ1-5 TRBV19 CASSSGGRQPQHF
. TRBJ1-4 TRBV7-2 CASSLDVGGTRPEKLFF
TRBD1 TRBJ1-2 TRBV7-8 CASSPTPGQGGYGYTF
. TRBJ1-2 TRBV20-1 CSASEQADYGYTF